Described below is a single TCR beta chain sequence and its context. The CDR3 totals 15 residues. J was trimmed by 2 bases and V by 4 bases; bases with no gene match: 5. CDR1 LGHNA and CDR2 YSLEER come from the germline V gene. The data originate from a study of blood T cell repertoires in COVID-19. TCRdb's table, derived via immunoSEQ multiplex PCR, lists solely in-frame clones and lacks some. The sample lists about 110,000 clones, approximately 81% occurring once. The sequence derives from a man aged 35 to 55 with acute or convalescent COVID-19. The sequenced sample consisted of peripheral blood. The chain combines TRBV4-3 with TRBJ1-5, with 7 bases aligning to TRBD1. This CDR3 reads CASSRNRGGNQPQHF. The CDR3 bases are TGCGCCAGCAGCCGGAACAGGGGTGGCAATCAGCCCCAGCATTTT.